The T cell receptor (beta chain) described here comes from a study of T cells in women clearing cervical HPV infection. Study details: HLA type stays a possible confounder, typing being limited.

About this clone: Its antigen is not known. The read is 3 residues too short to cover the CDR3 end, so that end is filled in from the germline J gene.

V was shortened by 2 bases and J by 2 bases, with 11 bases between the two germline ends. The CDR3 totals 15 residues. CDR1 is MDHEN and CDR2 is SYDVKM in the germline V gene. The method was immunoSEQ multiplex PCR; TCRdb's version includes in-frame clones alone and lacks a portion of them. Recorded for this sample: 35,000 to 50,000 clones. Study-level results: Associations may precede or follow infection; HPV-specific or memory T cells were not isolated.

V gene TRBV28 combines with J gene TRBJ2-3; D perhaps matches TRBD2 (6 bases). This TCR came from a woman aged 18-69 years with a cervical HPV16 infection that either progressed to CIN3+ or cleared (not recorded which). Sequencing was performed on blood buffy coat. The CDR3: CASSLAWGVTDTQYF. The part of the CDR3 DNA that was read is TGTGCCAGCAGTTTAGCGTGGGGGGTCACAGATACG. Combining the CDR3 with reference TRBV28 and TRBJ2-3 gives the whole variable domain DVKVTQSSRYLVKRTGEKVFLECVQDMDHENMFWYRQDPGLGLRLIYFSYDVKMKEKGDIPEGYSVSREKKERFSLILESASTNQTSMYLCASSLAWGVTDTQYFGPGTRLTVL.